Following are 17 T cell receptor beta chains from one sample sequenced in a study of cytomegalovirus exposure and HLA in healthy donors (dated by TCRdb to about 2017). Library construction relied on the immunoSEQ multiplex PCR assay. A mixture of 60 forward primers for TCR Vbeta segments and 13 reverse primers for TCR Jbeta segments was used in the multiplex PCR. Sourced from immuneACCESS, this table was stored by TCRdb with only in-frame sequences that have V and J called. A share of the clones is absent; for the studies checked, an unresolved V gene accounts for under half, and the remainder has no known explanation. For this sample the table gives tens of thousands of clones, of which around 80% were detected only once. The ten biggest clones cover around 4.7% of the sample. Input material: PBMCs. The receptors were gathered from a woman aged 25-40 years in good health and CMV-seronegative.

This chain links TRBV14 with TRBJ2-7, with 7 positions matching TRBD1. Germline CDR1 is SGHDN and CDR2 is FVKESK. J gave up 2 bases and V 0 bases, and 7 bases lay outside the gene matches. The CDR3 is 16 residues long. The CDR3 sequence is CASSQEKETGPYEQYF. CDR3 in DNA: TGTGCCAGCAGCCAAGAAAAGGAGACAGGGCCCTACGAGCAGTACTTC.

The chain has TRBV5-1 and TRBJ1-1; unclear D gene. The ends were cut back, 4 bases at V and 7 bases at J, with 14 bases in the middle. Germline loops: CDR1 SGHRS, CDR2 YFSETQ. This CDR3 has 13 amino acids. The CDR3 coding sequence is TGCGCCAGCAGCCCGCGAATGGGCTTTGAAGCTTTCTTT. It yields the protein CASSPRMGFEAFF.

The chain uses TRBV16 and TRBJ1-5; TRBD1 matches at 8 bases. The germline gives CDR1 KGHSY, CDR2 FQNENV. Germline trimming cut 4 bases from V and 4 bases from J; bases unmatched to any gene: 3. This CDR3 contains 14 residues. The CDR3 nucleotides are TGTGCCAGCAGCCCAGGGACAGGTAATCAGCCCCAGCATTTT. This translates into CASSPGTGNQPQHF.

CDR3 sequence reads: CASSYRTGTGKYEQYF. The CDR3 DNA is TGTGCCAGCAGCTATAGAACCGGGACAGGGAAGTACGAGCAGTACTTC. The chain is built from TRBV5-8 and TRBJ2-7; 9 bases are a match to TRBD1. Germline loops: CDR1 SGHTS, CDR2 YDEGEE. Trimming cost V 3 bases and J 4 bases; bases outside gene matches: 11. The CDR3 contains 16 residues.

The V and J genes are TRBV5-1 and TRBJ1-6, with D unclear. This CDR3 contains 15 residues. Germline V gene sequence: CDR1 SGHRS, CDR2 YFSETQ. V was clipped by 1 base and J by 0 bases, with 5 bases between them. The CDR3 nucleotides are TGCGCCAGCAGCTTGCCCAGCTCCTATAATTCACCCCTCCACTTT. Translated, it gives CASSLPSSYNSPLHF.

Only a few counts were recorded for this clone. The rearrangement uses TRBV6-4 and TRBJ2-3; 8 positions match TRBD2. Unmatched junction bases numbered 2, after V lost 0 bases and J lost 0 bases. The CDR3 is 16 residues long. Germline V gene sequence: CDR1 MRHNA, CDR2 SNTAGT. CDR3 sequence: CASSDSASGSTDTQYF. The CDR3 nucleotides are TGTGCCAGCAGTGACTCAGCTAGCGGGAGCACAGATACGCAGTATTTT.

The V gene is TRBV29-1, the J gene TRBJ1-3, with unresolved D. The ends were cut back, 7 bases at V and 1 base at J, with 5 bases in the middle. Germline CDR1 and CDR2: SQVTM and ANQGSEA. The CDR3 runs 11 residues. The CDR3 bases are TGCAGCGGTAATTCTGGAAACACCATATATTTT. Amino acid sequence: CSGNSGNTIYF. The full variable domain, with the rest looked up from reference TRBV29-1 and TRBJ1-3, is SAVISQKPSRDICQRGTSLTIQCQVDSQVTMMFWYRQQPGQSLTLIATANQGSEATYESGFVIDKFPISRPNLTFSTLTVSNMSPEDSSIYLCSGNSGNTIYFGEGSWLTVV.

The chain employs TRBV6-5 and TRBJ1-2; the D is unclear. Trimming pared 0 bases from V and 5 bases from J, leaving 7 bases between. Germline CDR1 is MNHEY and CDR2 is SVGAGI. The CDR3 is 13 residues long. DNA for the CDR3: TGTGCCAGCAGTTACTCGACGGGATATGGCTACACCTTC. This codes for CASSYSTGYGYTF.

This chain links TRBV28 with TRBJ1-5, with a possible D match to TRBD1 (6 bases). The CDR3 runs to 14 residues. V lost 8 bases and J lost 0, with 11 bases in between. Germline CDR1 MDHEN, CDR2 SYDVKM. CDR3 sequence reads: CASSGVYSNQPQHF. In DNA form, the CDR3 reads TGTGCCAGCTCAGGGGTGTATAGCAATCAGCCCCAGCATTTT.

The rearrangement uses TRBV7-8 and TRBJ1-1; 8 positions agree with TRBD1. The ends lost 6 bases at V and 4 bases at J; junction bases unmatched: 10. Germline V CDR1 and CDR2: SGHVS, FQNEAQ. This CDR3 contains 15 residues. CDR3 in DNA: TGTGCCAGCAGAGAGACAGGGGTTGAGCCCACTGAAGCTTTCTTT. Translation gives CASRETGVEPTEAFF.

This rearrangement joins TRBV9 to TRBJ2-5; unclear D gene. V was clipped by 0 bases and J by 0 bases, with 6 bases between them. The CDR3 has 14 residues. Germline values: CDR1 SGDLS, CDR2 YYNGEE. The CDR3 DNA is TGTGCCAGCAGCGTAGAAACATACCAAGAGACCCAGTACTTC. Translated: CASSVETYQETQYF.

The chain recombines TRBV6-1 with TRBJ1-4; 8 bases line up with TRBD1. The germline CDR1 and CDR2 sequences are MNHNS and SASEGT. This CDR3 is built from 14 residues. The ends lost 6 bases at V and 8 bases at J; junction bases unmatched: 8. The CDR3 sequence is CASRGRGREEKLFF. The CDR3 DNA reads TGTGCCAGCAGGGGCAGGGGGCGCGAGGAAAAACTGTTTTTT.

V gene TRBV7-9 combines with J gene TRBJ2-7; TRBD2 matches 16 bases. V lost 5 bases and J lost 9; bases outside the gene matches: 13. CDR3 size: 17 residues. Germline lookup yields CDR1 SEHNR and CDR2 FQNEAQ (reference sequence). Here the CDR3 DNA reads TGTGCCAGCAGCACAGGGACTAGCGGGGGGGCCCGCGTTGGGCAGTACTTC. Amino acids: CASSTGTSGGARVGQYF.

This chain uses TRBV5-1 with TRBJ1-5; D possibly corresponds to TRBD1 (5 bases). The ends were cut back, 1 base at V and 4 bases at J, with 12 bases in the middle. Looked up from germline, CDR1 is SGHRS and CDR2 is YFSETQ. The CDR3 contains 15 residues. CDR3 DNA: TGCGCCAGCAGCTTGTATTCTGGGGGGAATCAGCCCCAGCATTTT. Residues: CASSLYSGGNQPQHF.

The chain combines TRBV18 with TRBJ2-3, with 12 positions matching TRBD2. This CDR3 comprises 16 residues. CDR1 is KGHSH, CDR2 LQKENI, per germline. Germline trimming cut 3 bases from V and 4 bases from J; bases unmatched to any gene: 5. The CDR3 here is CASSPRLAGDSDTQYF. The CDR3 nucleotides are TGTGCCAGCTCACCTAGACTAGCGGGAGACTCAGATACGCAGTATTTT.

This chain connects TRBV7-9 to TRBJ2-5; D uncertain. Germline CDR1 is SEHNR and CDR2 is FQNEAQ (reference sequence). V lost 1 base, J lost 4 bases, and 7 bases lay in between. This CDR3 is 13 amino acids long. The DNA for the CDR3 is TGTGCCAGCAGCTTAGTACTCGGAGAGACCCAGTACTTC. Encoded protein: CASSLVLGETQYF. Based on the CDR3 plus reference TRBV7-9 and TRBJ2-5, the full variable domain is DTGVSQNPRHKITKRGQNVTFRCDPISEHNRLYWYRQTLGQGPEFLTYFQNEAQLEKSRLLSDRFSAERPKGSFSTLEIQRTEQGDSAMYLCASSLVLGETQYFGPGTRLLVL.

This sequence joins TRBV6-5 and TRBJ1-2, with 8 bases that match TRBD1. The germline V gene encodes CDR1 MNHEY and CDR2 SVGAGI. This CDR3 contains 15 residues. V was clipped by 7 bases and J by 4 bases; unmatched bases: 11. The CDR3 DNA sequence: TGTGCCAGCAAAGGGGTTTCGGGACAGGTCTATGGCTACACCTTC. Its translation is CASKGVSGQVYGYTF.